The sequence of this T cell receptor (beta chain) was determined in a study of post-analysis software for immune sequencing data. Study details: Relapsing-remitting, secondary progressive and progressive-relapsing forms made up the multiple sclerosis disease courses.

This clonotype appeared a few times. Its antigen is still unknown. The TCR beta cDNA libraries contained unique molecular identifiers. The T cell input of about 1 to 10 million gave roughly 500,000 cDNA molecules. TCRdb redid the calling of the PCR reads with MiXCR, one entry per CDR3 protein. This sample has 700,000 to 900,000 distinct CDR3 sequences, with 35% to 55% found just once. Germline V CDR1 and CDR2: MDHEN, SYDVKM. The CDR3 is 18 residues long. The ends lost 6 bases at V and 1 base at J; junction bases unmatched: 14. Study-level results: Multiple sclerosis patients had significantly lower normalized Chao1 diversity than controls. With TRBV5-6, TRBV5-1 and TRBV20-1 included, five TRBV segments were more frequent in patients than in controls. Pronounced co-clustering by F measure was evident among identically batched samples.

Sequencing input: blood. The chain has TRBV28 and TRBJ1-2, with 10 bases fitting TRBD1. The TCR originated in a girl between 5 and 17 years old with multiple sclerosis. The CDR3 region is CASSYRDRGLGINYGYTF. The CDR3, as DNA: TGTGCCAGCAGCTACCGGGACAGGGGTTTGGGGATTAACTATGGCTACACCTTC.